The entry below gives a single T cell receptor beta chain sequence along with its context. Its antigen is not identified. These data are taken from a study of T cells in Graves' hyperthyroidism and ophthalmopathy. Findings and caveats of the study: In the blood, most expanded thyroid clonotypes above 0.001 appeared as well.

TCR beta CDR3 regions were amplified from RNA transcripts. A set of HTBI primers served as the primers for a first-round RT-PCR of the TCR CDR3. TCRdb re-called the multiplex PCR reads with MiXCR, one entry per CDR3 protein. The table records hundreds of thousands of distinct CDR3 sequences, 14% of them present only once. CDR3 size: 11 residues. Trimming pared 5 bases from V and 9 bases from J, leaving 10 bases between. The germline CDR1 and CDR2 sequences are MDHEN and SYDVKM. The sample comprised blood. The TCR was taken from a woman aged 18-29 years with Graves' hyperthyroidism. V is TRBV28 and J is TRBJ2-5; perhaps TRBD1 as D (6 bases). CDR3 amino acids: CASSRTAPQYF. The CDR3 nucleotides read TGTGCCAGCAGTCGGACAGCGCCCCAGTACTTC.